The clone carrying this TCR beta chain was counted a few times. As yet, its antigen is unknown. Library preparation for TCR beta used quantitative 5'-RACE with molecular barcodes. TCRdb ran MiXCR on the 5' RACE reads and lists one entry per CDR3 protein. The data contain 750,000 to 850,000 distinct CDR3 sequences, about 11% of them seen just once; the ten biggest clones take up about 0.49%. The CDR3 consists of 12 residues. V dropped 4 bases and J dropped 1 base, with 7 bases sitting between them. Germline V gene sequence: CDR1 SQVTM, CDR2 ANQGSEA. The data were taken from a study of CD8 T cells in ankylosing spondylitis. Overall study results and limits: There was reportedly significant enrichment of clones that were disease-linked in matched ankylosing spondylitis synovial fluid. A motif in TCR beta, a set of several highly homologous variants, appeared characteristic of ankylosing spondylitis blood. Relatively scarce in peripheral blood, disease-linked clones were CD8+.

Specimen: blood, either unsorted or a sorted T cell fraction (not recorded which). This chain links TRBV29-1 with TRBJ1-1, with D tentatively TRBD1 (5 bases). The source of this sequence is a male donor with ankylosing spondylitis. The CDR3, as DNA: TGCAGCGTTGGGGGGTGGAACACTGAAGCTTTCTTT. It translates to CSVGGWNTEAFF.